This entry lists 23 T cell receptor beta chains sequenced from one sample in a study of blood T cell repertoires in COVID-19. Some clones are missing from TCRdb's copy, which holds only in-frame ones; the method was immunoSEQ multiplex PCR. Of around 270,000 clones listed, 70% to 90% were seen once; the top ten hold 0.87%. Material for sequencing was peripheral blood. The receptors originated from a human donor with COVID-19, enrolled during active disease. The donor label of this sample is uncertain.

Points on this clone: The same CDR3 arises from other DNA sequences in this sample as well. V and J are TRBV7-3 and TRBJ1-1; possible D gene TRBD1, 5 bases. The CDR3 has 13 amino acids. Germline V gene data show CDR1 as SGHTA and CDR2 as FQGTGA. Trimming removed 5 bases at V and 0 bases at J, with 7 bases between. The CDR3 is CASSATVNTEAFF. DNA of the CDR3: TGTGCCAGCAGCGCGACAGTGAACACTGAAGCTTTCTTT.

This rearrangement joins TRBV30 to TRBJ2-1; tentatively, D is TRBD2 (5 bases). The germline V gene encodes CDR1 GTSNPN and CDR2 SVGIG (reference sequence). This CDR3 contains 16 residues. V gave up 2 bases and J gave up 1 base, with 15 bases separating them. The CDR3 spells CAWSKAQRSSYNEQFF. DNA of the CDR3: TGTGCCTGGAGTAAGGCACAGCGGTCATCCTACAATGAGCAGTTCTTC.

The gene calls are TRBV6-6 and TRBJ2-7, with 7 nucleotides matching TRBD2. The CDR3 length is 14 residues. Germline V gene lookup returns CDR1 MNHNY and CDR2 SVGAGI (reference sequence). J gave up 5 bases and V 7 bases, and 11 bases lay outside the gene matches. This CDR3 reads CASTTGRGVNEQYF. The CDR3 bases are TGTGCCAGCACCACGGGGAGGGGCGTCAACGAGCAGTACTTC.

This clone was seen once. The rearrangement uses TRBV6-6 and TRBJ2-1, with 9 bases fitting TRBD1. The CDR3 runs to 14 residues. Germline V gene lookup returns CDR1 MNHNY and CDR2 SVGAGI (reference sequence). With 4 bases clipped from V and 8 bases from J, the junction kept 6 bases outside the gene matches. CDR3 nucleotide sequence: TGTGCCAGCAGTTGGGACAGGGCTGGCGATGAGCAGTTCTTC. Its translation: CASSWDRAGDEQFF.

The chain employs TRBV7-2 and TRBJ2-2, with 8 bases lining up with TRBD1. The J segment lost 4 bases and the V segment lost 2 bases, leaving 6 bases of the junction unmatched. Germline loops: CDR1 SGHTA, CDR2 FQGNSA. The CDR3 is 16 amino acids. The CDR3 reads CASSLRRTGITGELFF. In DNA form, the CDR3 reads TGTGCCAGCAGCTTAAGGAGGACAGGGATCACCGGGGAGCTGTTTTTT.

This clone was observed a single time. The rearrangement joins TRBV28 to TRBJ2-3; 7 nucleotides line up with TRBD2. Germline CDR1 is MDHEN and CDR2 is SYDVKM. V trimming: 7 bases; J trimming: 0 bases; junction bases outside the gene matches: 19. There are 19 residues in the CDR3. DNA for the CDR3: TGTGCCAGCAAAGGCGGGAGAGTCGGGGCATTGCCTAGCACAGATACGCAGTATTTT. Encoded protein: CASKGGRVGALPSTDTQYF.

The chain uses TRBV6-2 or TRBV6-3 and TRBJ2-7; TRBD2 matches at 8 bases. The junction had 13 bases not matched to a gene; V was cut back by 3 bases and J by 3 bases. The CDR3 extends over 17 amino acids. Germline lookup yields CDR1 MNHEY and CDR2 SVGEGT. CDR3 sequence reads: CASSYEAGGPSSYEQYF. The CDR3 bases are TGTGCCAGCAGTTATGAGGCGGGAGGCCCCTCCAGCTACGAGCAGTACTTC.

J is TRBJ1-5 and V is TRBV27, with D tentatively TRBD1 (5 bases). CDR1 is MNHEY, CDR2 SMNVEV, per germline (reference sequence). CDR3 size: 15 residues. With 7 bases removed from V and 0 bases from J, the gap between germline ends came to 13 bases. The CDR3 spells CASTRVADSNQPQHF. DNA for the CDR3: TGTGCCAGCACCAGGGTCGCCGATAGCAATCAGCCCCAGCATTTT.

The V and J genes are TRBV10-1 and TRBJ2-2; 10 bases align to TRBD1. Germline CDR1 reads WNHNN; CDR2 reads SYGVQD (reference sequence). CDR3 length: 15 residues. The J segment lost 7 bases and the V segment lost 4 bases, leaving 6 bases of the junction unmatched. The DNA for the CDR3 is TGCGCCAGCAGTGTGGTCGGACAGGGGGGCGGGGAGCTGTTTTTT. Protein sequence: CASSVVGQGGGELFF.

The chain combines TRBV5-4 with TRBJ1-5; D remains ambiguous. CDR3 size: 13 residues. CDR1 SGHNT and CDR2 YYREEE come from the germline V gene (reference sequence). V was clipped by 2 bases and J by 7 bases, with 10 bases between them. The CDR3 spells CASSLDILQPQHF. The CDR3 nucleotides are TGTGCCAGCAGCTTAGACATTCTACAGCCCCAGCATTTT.

CDR3 DNA sequence: TGTGCCAGCTCACCACTTCTAGGGGGAGGGCATAATGAGCAGTTCTTC. Amino acids: CASSPLLGGGHNEQFF. This rearrangement joins TRBV18 to TRBJ2-1; perhaps TRBD2 as D (7 bases). CDR3 length equals 16 residues. Germline CDR1 KGHSH, CDR2 LQKENI. V shed 1 base and J shed 7 bases, with 17 bases lying between them.

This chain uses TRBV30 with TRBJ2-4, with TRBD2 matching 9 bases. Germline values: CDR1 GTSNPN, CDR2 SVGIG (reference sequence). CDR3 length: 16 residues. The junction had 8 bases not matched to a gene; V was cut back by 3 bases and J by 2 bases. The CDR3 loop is CAWRVTREGTKNIQYF. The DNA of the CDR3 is TGTGCCTGGAGGGTAACGCGGGAGGGTACCAAAAACATTCAGTACTTC.

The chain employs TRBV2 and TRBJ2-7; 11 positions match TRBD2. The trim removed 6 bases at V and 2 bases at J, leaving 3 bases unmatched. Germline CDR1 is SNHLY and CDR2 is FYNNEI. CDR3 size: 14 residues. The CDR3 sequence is CASSGTSGAYEQYF. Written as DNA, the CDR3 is TGTGCCAGCAGCGGGACTAGCGGCGCCTACGAGCAGTACTTC.

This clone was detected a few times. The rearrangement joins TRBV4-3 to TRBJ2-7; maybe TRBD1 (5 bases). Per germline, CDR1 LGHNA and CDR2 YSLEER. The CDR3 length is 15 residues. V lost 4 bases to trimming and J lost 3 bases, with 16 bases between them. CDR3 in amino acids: CASSLQVLGNYEQYF. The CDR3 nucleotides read TGCGCCAGCAGCCTACAGGTCCTGGGTAACTACGAGCAGTACTTC.

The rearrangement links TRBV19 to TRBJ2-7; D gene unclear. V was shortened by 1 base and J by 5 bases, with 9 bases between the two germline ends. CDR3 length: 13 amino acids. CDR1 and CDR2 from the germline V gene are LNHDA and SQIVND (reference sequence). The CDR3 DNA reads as TGTGCCAGTAGTATAGGCTGGAGCAACGAGCAGTACTTC. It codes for CASSIGWSNEQYF. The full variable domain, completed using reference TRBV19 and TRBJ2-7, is DGGITQSPKYLFRKEGQNVTLSCEQNLNHDAMYWYRQDPGQGLRLIYYSQIVNDFQKGDIAEGYSVSREKKESFPLTVTSAQKNPTAFYLCASSIGWSNEQYFGPGTRLTVT.

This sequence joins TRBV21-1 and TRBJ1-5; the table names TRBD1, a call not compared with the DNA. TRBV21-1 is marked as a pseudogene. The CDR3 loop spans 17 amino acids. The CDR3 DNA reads TGTGCCAGCAGCGGGCGGGACAGGGATAAGAGCAATCAGCCCCAGCATTTT. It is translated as CASSGRDRDKSNQPQHF.

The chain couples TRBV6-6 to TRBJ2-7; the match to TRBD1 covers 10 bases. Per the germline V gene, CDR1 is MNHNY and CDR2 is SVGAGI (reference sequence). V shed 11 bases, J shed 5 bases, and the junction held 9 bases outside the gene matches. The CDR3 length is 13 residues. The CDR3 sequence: CAATGTGEHEQYF. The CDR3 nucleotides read TGTGCCGCCACCGGGACAGGGGAGCACGAGCAGTACTTC.

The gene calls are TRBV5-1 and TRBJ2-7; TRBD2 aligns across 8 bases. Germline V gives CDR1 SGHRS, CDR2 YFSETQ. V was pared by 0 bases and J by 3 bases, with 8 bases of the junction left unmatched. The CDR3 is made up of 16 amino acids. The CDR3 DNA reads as TGCGCCAGCAGCTTGGCCAGGGCTAGCGGGTTCTACGAGCAGTACTTC. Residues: CASSLARASGFYEQYF. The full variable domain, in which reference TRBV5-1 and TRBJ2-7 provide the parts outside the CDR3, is KAGVTQTPRYLIKTRGQQVTLSCSPISGHRSVSWYQQTPGQGLQFLFEYFSETQRNKGNFPGRFSGRQFSNSRSEMNVSTLELGDSALYLCASSLARASGFYEQYFGPGTRLTVT.

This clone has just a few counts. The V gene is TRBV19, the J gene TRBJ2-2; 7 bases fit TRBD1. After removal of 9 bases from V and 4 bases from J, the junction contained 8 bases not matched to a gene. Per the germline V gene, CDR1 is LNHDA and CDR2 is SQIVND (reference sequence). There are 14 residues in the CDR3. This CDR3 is CASSSDRSTGELFF. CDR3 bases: TGTGCCAGCTCTTCGGACAGGTCCACCGGGGAGCTGTTTTTT.

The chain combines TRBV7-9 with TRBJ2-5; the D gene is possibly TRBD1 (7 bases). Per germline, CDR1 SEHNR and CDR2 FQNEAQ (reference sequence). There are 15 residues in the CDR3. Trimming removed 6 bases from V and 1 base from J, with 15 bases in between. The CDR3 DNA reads TGTGCCAGCAGTCCAGGGGGGAGAGGCCAAGAGACCCAGTACTTC. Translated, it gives CASSPGGRGQETQYF.

The CDR3 DNA is TGTGCCAGCAGCTTCTCCCCCCTCGGGACTAGCGGGAGTGGTCTGTTCTTC. As protein: CASSFSPLGTSGSGLFF. The V and J genes are TRBV3-1 (or the pseudogene TRBV3-2) and TRBJ2-1; TRBD2 matches 14 bases. V shed 5 bases and J 15 bases; nucleotides not matched to a gene: 18. Germline lookup yields CDR1 LGHDT and CDR2 YNNKEL (reference sequence). The CDR3 sequence is 17 residues long.

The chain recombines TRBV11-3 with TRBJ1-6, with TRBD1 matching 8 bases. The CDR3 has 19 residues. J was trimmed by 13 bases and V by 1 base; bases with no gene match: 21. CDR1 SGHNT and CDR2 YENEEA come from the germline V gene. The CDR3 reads CASSLGLFRGQPPMAPLHF. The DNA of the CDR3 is TGTGCCAGCAGCTTAGGGCTCTTCAGGGGGCAGCCGCCGATGGCGCCCCTCCACTTT.

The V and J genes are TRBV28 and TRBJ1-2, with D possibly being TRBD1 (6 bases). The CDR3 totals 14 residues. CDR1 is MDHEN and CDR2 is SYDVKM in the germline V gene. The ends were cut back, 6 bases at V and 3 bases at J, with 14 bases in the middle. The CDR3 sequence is CASRQGFWDYGYTF. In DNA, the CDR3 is TGTGCCAGCAGACAGGGATTCTGGGACTATGGCTACACCTTC.